Presented here are 16 T cell receptor beta chains from one specimen sequenced in a study of blood T cell repertoires in COVID-19. The table came from immunoSEQ multiplex PCR; TCRdb's copy has only in-frame clones and leaves some out. The sample yields over 200,000 clones, approximately 84% seen once. Sequencing input: PBMCs or T cells enriched from blood (not recorded which). The receptors shown here come from a man between 18 and 35 years old who had recovered from COVID-19.

This chain uses TRBV7-2 with TRBJ1-5; 8 positions match TRBD1. This CDR3 has 15 residues. V was clipped by 0 bases and J by 6 bases; unmatched bases: 4. CDR1 and CDR2 (germline): SGHTA, FQGNSA. CDR3 nucleotide sequence: TGTGCCAGCAGCTTAGCCGGACAGGGCGTTCAGCCCCAGCATTTT. It encodes CASSLAGQGVQPQHF. The whole variable domain, filled in from reference TRBV7-2 and TRBJ1-5, reads GAGVSQSPSNKVTEKGKDVELRCDPISGHTALYWYRQSLGQGLEFLIYFQGNSAPDKSGLPSDRFSAERTGGSVSTLTIQRTQQEDSAVYLCASSLAGQGVQPQHFGDGTRLSIL.

This sequence joins TRBV2 and TRBJ1-5; no definite D call. The ends were cut back, 6 bases at V and 5 bases at J, with 14 bases in the middle. The CDR3 is made up of 14 amino acids. Looked up from germline, CDR1 is SNHLY and CDR2 is FYNNEI. The CDR3 protein is CASREAGPDQPQHF. CDR3 coding DNA: TGTGCCAGCAGGGAGGCCGGGCCCGATCAGCCCCAGCATTTT.

This clone was counted a single time. This chain links TRBV19 with TRBJ1-5, with D perhaps matching TRBD1 (6 bases). This CDR3 is 15 amino acids long. V was clipped by 4 bases and J by 0 bases, with 10 bases between them. Looked up from germline, CDR1 is LNHDA and CDR2 is SQIVND (reference sequence). This chain's CDR3 is CASSTDSLSNQPQHF. CDR3 in DNA: TGTGCCAGTAGTACGGACAGTCTTAGCAATCAGCCCCAGCATTTT. The variable domain in full, completed from reference TRBV19 and TRBJ1-5, reads DGGITQSPKYLFRKEGQNVTLSCEQNLNHDAMYWYRQDPGQGLRLIYYSQIVNDFQKGDIAEGYSVSREKKESFPLTVTSAQKNPTAFYLCASSTDSLSNQPQHFGDGTRLSIL.

The V call is TRBV24-1, the J call TRBJ2-2, with D possibly TRBD2 on 6 matching bases. CDR3 length equals 13 residues. The V gene's germline CDR1 is KGHDR and CDR2 SFDVKD. Trimming shortened V by 5 bases and J by 6 bases, and 9 bases separated the two germline ends. The CDR3 sequence is CATSGRDAGELFF. The CDR3 bases are TGTGCCACCAGTGGGCGGGATGCCGGGGAGCTGTTTTTT.

The rearrangement links TRBV5-1 to TRBJ1-5; 7 bases line up with TRBD1. Germline V gene data show CDR1 as SGHRS and CDR2 as YFSETQ. With 4 bases clipped from V and 0 bases from J, the junction kept 4 bases outside the gene matches. The CDR3 is 15 residues long. The CDR3 region is CASSPDRSSNQPQHF. For the CDR3, the DNA is TGCGCCAGCAGCCCGGACAGGTCTAGCAATCAGCCCCAGCATTTT.

V and J are TRBV6-5 and TRBJ1-5, with a tentative D call TRBD1 (6 bases). CDR1 is MNHEY, CDR2 SVGAGI, per germline. There are 13 residues in the CDR3. Trimming took 7 bases from V and 4 from J, leaving 11 bases between them. In DNA form, the CDR3 reads TGTGCCAGCATTAAAGGGGGTAATCAGCCCCAGCATTTT. Translation gives CASIKGGNQPQHF.

The chain carries TRBV5-1 and TRBJ2-6; possible D gene TRBD2, 6 bases. The CDR3 consists of 16 residues. Trimming shortened V by 4 bases and J by 0 bases, and 11 bases separated the two germline ends. CDR1 is SGHRS, CDR2 YFSETQ, per germline. CDR3 coding DNA: TGCGCCAGCAGCCCTAGCGTCGCCTCTGGGGCCAACGTCCTGACTTTC. This codes for CASSPSVASGANVLTF.

This chain joins TRBV18 and TRBJ1-1, with D hard to call. V lost 2 bases, J lost 1 base, and 14 bases lay in between. Germline V gene sequence: CDR1 KGHSH, CDR2 LQKENI. This CDR3 region has 16 residues. The CDR3 DNA is TGTGCCAGCTCACCAAAAAACCATCGGGAGAACACTGAAGCTTTCTTT. It codes for CASSPKNHRENTEAFF. Full variable domain (outside the CDR3, taken from reference TRBV18 and TRBJ1-1): NAGVMQNPRHLVRRRGQEARLRCSPMKGHSHVYWYRQLPEEGLKFMVYLQKENIIDESGMPKERFSAEFPKEGPSILRIQQVVRGDSAAYFCASSPKNHRENTEAFFGQGTRLTVV.

This rearrangement joins TRBV19 to TRBJ2-2; D is perhaps TRBD1 (6 bases). The V end was cut by 5 bases, the J end by 2 bases, with 12 bases between. The V gene's germline CDR1 is LNHDA and CDR2 SQIVND (reference sequence). This CDR3 region has 15 residues. Here the CDR3 DNA reads TGTGCCAGTAGTCCCGGGACAACTAACACCGGGGAGCTGTTTTTT. Encoded protein: CASSPGTTNTGELFF.

This clone has a handful of counts. The rearrangement links TRBV5-4 to TRBJ2-1, with unresolved D. CDR1 and CDR2 (germline): SGHNT, YYREEE (reference sequence). Trimming stripped 0 bases from V and 4 bases from J, with 14 bases between. The CDR3 is made up of 16 amino acids. DNA of the CDR3: TGTGCCAGCAGCTTGGGGGCAGACGGCATGTACAATGAGCAGTTCTTC. Translation: CASSLGADGMYNEQFF. The entire variable domain, with the rest obtained from reference TRBV5-4 and TRBJ2-1, is as follows: ETGVTQSPTHLIKTRGQQVTLRCSSQSGHNTVSWYQQALGQGPQFIFQYYREEENGRGNFPPRFSGLQFPNYSSELNVNALELDDSALYLCASSLGADGMYNEQFFGPGTRLTVL.

This chain connects TRBV18 to TRBJ1-2; tentatively, D is TRBD1 (6 bases). This CDR3 has 15 amino acids. In germline, CDR1 is KGHSH, CDR2 LQKENI. With 0 bases removed from V and 6 bases from J, the gap between germline ends came to 14 bases. CDR3 in amino acids: CASSPPVNRAHGYTF. CDR3 DNA sequence: TGTGCCAGCTCACCACCGGTGAACAGGGCGCATGGCTACACCTTC.

The chain links TRBV12-5 to TRBJ2-2, with D uncertain. Looked up from germline, CDR1 is LGHNT and CDR2 is FRNRAP. This CDR3 has 15 residues. Trimming took off 2 bases at V and 1 base at J, with 8 bases between the two ends. CDR3 loop: CASGLHRVNTGELFF. The CDR3 DNA reads as TGTGCTAGTGGTTTGCACAGAGTGAACACCGGGGAGCTGTTTTTT.

This chain links TRBV15 with TRBJ2-5; 11 bases fit TRBD1. The CDR3 covers 15 residues. With V trimmed by 0 bases and J by 7 bases, 4 bases remained unmatched. Per germline, CDR1 LNHNV and CDR2 YYDKDF (reference sequence). CDR3 region: CATSRDAGTGGTQYF. The CDR3 coding sequence is TGTGCCACCAGCAGAGATGCGGGGACAGGGGGGACCCAGTACTTC.

The chain employs TRBV5-1 and TRBJ2-5; 9 positions agree with TRBD2. The CDR3 totals 16 residues. Trimming cost V 4 bases and J 4 bases; bases outside gene matches: 11. Germline-derived CDR1 and CDR2 are SGHRS and YFSETQ. This CDR3 reads CASSADGGRALETQYF. CDR3 nucleotide sequence: TGCGCCAGCAGCGCCGACGGCGGGAGGGCGTTAGAGACCCAGTACTTC. The complete variable domain, with remaining parts taken from reference TRBV5-1 and TRBJ2-5, reads KAGVTQTPRYLIKTRGQQVTLSCSPISGHRSVSWYQQTPGQGLQFLFEYFSETQRNKGNFPGRFSGRQFSNSRSEMNVSTLELGDSALYLCASSADGGRALETQYFGPGTRLLVL.

CDR3 DNA sequence: TGTGCCAGCAGGGACCAGGGGGCTGGTAACAATGAGCAGTTCTTC. Amino acid sequence: CASRDQGAGNNEQFF. The chain is built from TRBV27 and TRBJ2-1; 8 bases are shared with TRBD1. Germline trimming cut 6 bases from V and 5 bases from J; bases unmatched to any gene: 9. This CDR3 comprises 15 residues. Looked up from germline, CDR1 is MNHEY and CDR2 is SMNVEV (reference sequence).

This chain connects TRBV2 to TRBJ2-2; 9 bases align to TRBD2. The germline CDR1 and CDR2 sequences are SNHLY and FYNNEI. Trimming removed 8 bases from V and 1 base from J; junction bases left unmatched: 5. The CDR3 is 15 amino acids. CDR3 DNA sequence: TGTGCCAGCCTTAGCGGGAGTCTGAACACCGGGGAGCTGTTTTTT. Protein product: CASLSGSLNTGELFF.